This entry lists 12 T cell receptor beta chains sequenced from one sample in a study of T cells in localized non-small cell lung cancer. Profiling relied on immunoSEQ multiplex PCR, and the TCRdb table lists in-frame clones only, not all of them. This sample has tens of thousands of clones, with under 85% found just once. The sequenced sample was peripheral blood, obtained before any cancer treatment. These receptors all stem from a female donor older than 55 with stage II squamous cell lung carcinoma.

The chain carries TRBV6-1 and TRBJ2-7; D might be TRBD1 (5 bases). Trimming shortened V by 1 base and J by 1 base, and 14 bases separated the two germline ends. The CDR3 extends over 16 amino acids. Germline V gives CDR1 MNHNS, CDR2 SASEGT. CDR3 coding DNA: TGTGCCAGCAGTGAAGGAACAGGCCCTTGGTCCTACGAGCAGTACTTC. It specifies CASSEGTGPWSYEQYF.

The gene calls are TRBV18 and TRBJ1-6; 7 bases are shared with TRBD1. V trimming: 5 bases; J trimming: 6 bases; junction bases outside the gene matches: 7. CDR1 and CDR2 from the germline V gene are KGHSH and LQKENI. CDR3 length: 15 residues. The CDR3 nucleotides are TGTGCCAGCTCAACAGACAGGGATTCTAATTCACCCCTCCACTTT. Protein sequence: CASSTDRDSNSPLHF.

The chain joins TRBV4-1 to TRBJ1-2; possibly TRBD1 for D (5 bases). The V gene's germline CDR1 is MGHRA and CDR2 YSYEKL. Trimming shortened V by 0 bases and J by 0 bases, and 11 bases separated the two germline ends. CDR3 length: 16 residues. This chain's CDR3 is CASSQERGAANYGYTF. For the CDR3, the DNA is TGCGCCAGCAGCCAAGAAAGAGGGGCGGCTAACTATGGCTACACCTTC.

The CDR3 is CASSLGWTVRRELFF. For the CDR3, the DNA is TGTGCCAGCAGCTTAGGCTGGACGGTTCGGCGGGAGCTGTTTTTT. This sequence joins TRBV13 and TRBJ2-2; D call uncertain. Germline V gene data show CDR1 as PRHDT and CDR2 as FYEKMQ (reference sequence). The CDR3 covers 15 residues. The ends were cut back, 0 bases at V and 9 bases at J, with 14 bases in the middle. The variable domain in full, completed from reference TRBV13 and TRBJ2-2, reads AAGVIQSPRHLIKEKRETATLKCYPIPRHDTVYWYQQGPGQDPQFLISFYEKMQSDKGSIPDRFSAQQFSDYHSELNMSSLELGDSALYFCASSLGWTVRRELFFGEGSRLTVL.

V gene TRBV4-1 combines with J gene TRBJ1-2; D gene unclear. The ends were cut back, 4 bases at V and 0 bases at J, with 9 bases in the middle. CDR1 and CDR2 (germline): MGHRA, YSYEKL. CDR3 length: 14 residues. CDR3 DNA: TGCGCCAGCAGCCCGGACGGTACTAACTATGGCTACACCTTC. The encoded protein is CASSPDGTNYGYTF.

V usage is TRBV18 and J usage is TRBJ2-1, with D possibly TRBD2 on 7 matching bases. Germline V CDR1 and CDR2: KGHSH, LQKENI. The V end lost 3 bases, the J end lost 8 bases, and 17 bases lay between the germline ends. The CDR3 consists of 15 residues. The CDR3 DNA reads TGTGCCAGCTCACCGAGCCTCGGGGGGCAGGATGAGCAGTTCTTC. Translation gives CASSPSLGGQDEQFF.

The J gene is TRBJ1-4, the V gene TRBV2; 9 bases match TRBD1. This CDR3 is built from 16 residues. CDR1 SNHLY and CDR2 FYNNEI come from the germline V gene. Losses at the gene ends were 6 bases for V and 3 bases for J; bases not matched to a gene: 8. The CDR3, as DNA: TGTGCCAGCAGAGCAATAGGACAGGGGTCTAATGAAAAACTGTTTTTT. Translation gives CASRAIGQGSNEKLFF. Combining the CDR3 with reference TRBV2 and TRBJ1-4 gives the whole variable domain EPEVTQTPSHQVTQMGQEVILRCVPISNHLYFYWYRQILGQKVEFLVSFYNNEISEKSEIFDDQFSVERPDGSNFTLKIRSTKLEDSAMYFCASRAIGQGSNEKLFFGSGTQLSVL.

J is TRBJ2-3 and V is TRBV2; 11 bases agree with TRBD1. Germline CDR1 is SNHLY and CDR2 is FYNNEI. Trimming cost V 7 bases and J 4 bases; bases outside gene matches: 7. This CDR3 is 15 amino acids long. The CDR3, as DNA: TGTGCCAGCATTCCGGACAGGGGGCAGGCAGATACGCAGTATTTT. Its translation is CASIPDRGQADTQYF.

This rearrangement joins TRBV18 to TRBJ2-2, with TRBD2 matching over 11 bases. Germline CDR1 KGHSH, CDR2 LQKENI. The CDR3 is 17 residues long. The V and J ends lost 0 bases and 2 bases, in that order; junction bases with no gene match: 2. The CDR3 spells CASSPPSGGANTGELFF. The CDR3 DNA is TGTGCCAGCTCACCACCTAGCGGGGGGGCCAACACCGGGGAGCTGTTTTTT.

The rearrangement uses TRBV7-6 and TRBJ1-2; 10 bases fit TRBD1. J gave up 1 base and V 5 bases, and 4 bases lay outside the gene matches. The germline gives CDR1 SGHVS, CDR2 FNYEAQ. There are 15 residues in the CDR3. In nucleotides, the CDR3 is TGTGCCAGCAGCCCTGGGACAGGGGTTAACTATGGCTACACCTTC. The encoded protein is CASSPGTGVNYGYTF.

This sequence joins TRBV29-1 and TRBJ2-7, with D perhaps matching TRBD1 or TRBD2 (5 bases each). CDR3 length: 12 residues. V was trimmed by 2 bases and J by 5 bases, leaving 10 bases between them. Germline V gives CDR1 SQVTM, CDR2 ANQGSEA. The DNA for the CDR3 is TGCAGCGTTGAAATGGGGGTGAACGAGCAGTACTTC. Translated: CSVEMGVNEQYF.

The V call is TRBV6-5, the J call TRBJ1-5; D is undetermined. The germline V gene encodes CDR1 MNHEY and CDR2 SVGAGI. There are 14 residues in the CDR3. V was trimmed by 6 bases and J by 4 bases, leaving 13 bases between them. DNA of the CDR3: TGTGCCAGCAGCCTCGCTCCGGGGAATCAGCCCCAGCATTTT. This translates into CASSLAPGNQPQHF.